Presented here are 10 T cell receptor beta chains from one specimen sequenced in a study of molecular identifiers for immune sequencing clone quantification. MiXCR, run by TCRdb on the PCR reads, gives a single entry per CDR3 protein. The table includes more than 300,000 distinct CDR3 sequences, 20% to 25% detected once. Sample: naive CD8+ T cells from blood, with Jurkat cell RNA spiked in. Stated subset: FACS-sorted CD8+CD4-CCR7+CD45RA+ naive T cells. The origin of the receptors is a human donor in good health. Some libraries in this study had Jurkat cell RNA spiked in.

The gene calls are TRBV28 and TRBJ2-3; D uncertain. The CDR3 totals 13 residues. Germline CDR1 reads MDHEN; CDR2 reads SYDVKM. Between the trimmed V and J ends, which lost 6 bases and 3 bases, there was a span of 10 bases. The DNA of the CDR3 is TGTGCCAGCAGAAGAGGACGGACAGATACGCAGTATTTT. Its protein product is CASRRGRTDTQYF.

The sample holds many counts of this clonotype. This chain links TRBV5-6 with TRBJ2-5; D is uncertain. Per germline, CDR1 SGHDT and CDR2 YYEEEE. The CDR3 spans 13 residues. V lost 0 bases to trimming and J lost 5 bases, with 8 bases between them. The CDR3, as DNA: TGTGCCAGCAGCTTGGTTGGGGTTGAGACCCAGTACTTC. Protein: CASSLVGVETQYF.

The chain has TRBV19 and TRBJ2-3, with D hard to call. CDR1 is LNHDA and CDR2 is SQIVND in the germline V gene (reference sequence). The V gene lost 0 bases and the J gene lost 5 bases, with 3 bases spanning the gap. The CDR3 length is 12 residues. CDR3 DNA sequence: TGTGCCAGTAGTATAGATAAAGATACGCAGTATTTT. Protein product: CASSIDKDTQYF.

At least ten counts were recorded for this clonotype. The chain combines TRBV12-3 or TRBV12-4 with TRBJ1-5; TRBD1 matches 9 bases. V shed 5 bases, J shed 4 bases, and the junction held 6 bases outside the gene matches. The CDR3 runs 15 residues. CDR3 region: CASSDGTGLNQPQHF. CDR3 nucleotides: TGTGCCAGCAGTGACGGGACAGGGCTAAATCAGCCCCAGCATTTT.

With respect to this clonotype: This may be a read error: a much more frequent sequence differs by one nucleotide. The conserved phenylalanine or tryptophan normally closing the CDR3 is absent here, so this likely arose from a read error. This chain uses TRBV4-1 with TRBJ1-1, with D tentatively TRBD1 (6 bases). Trimming left V 1 base short and J 4 bases short, with 10 bases between. CDR3 size: 14 residues. From germline, CDR1 is MGHRA and CDR2 YSYEKL. CDR3 amino acids: CASSQARGFTEAFL. CDR3 DNA: TGCGCCAGCAGCCAAGCGAGGGGGTTCACTGAAGCTTTCCTT.

The chain is built from TRBV12-3 or TRBV12-4 and TRBJ2-1, with D possibly TRBD2 on 6 matching bases. The V gene lost 3 bases and the J gene lost 0 bases, with 9 bases spanning the gap. The CDR3 runs to 15 residues. In DNA, the CDR3 is TGTGCCAGCAGTTTCTACGGGAGCTCCTACAATGAGCAGTTCTTC. It specifies CASSFYGSSYNEQFF.

On this clonotype: Possible read error: a much larger clone is one base away. As DNA, the CDR3 is TGCAGTGCTAGATCCTCACAGGAGGTGGCCACTGAAGCTTTCTTT. Its protein is CSARSSQEVATEAFF. This chain uses TRBV20-1 with TRBJ1-1, with TRBD1 as a possible D gene (5 bases). V was pared by 2 bases and J by 4 bases, with 17 bases between. The CDR3 is 15 amino acids. The germline V gene encodes CDR1 DFQATT and CDR2 SNEGSKA (reference sequence).

CDR3 in DNA: TGCAGTGCTAGAGACCACTCACTAGCGGGGGGGAGCTCCTACGAGCAGTACTTC. Amino acids: CSARDHSLAGGSSYEQYF. The chain employs TRBV20-1 and TRBJ2-7; 13 positions agree with TRBD2. The CDR3 loop spans 18 amino acids. Germline lookup yields CDR1 DFQATT and CDR2 SNEGSKA (reference sequence). J was trimmed by 0 bases and V by 0 bases; bases with no gene match: 8.

This clonotype showed up just a few times. The chain uses TRBV4-1 and TRBJ2-7, with D perhaps matching TRBD1 or TRBD2 (5 bases each). Trimming cost V 2 bases and J 7 bases, with 12 bases left between them. Looked up from germline, CDR1 is MGHRA and CDR2 is YSYEKL. This CDR3 region has 13 residues. CDR3 residues: CASSQSQGVEQYF. CDR3 nucleotide sequence: TGCGCCAGCAGCCAATCCCAGGGAGTGGAGCAGTACTTC.

As concerns this clonotype: One base away lies a much larger clone, so this may be a sequencing read error. The CDR3 region has the DNA TGTTCCAGCACTGTAAGCGGGGGGAAACTAATGGATACGCAGTATTTT. Protein product: CSSTVSGGKLMDTQYF. The V call is TRBV6-6, the J call TRBJ2-3; 9 bases fit TRBD2. The CDR3 is made up of 16 amino acids. CDR1 is MNHNY and CDR2 is SVGAGI in the germline V gene (reference sequence).